This TCR beta chain was identified during a study of T cells in Graves' hyperthyroidism and ophthalmopathy. This clonotype was recorded many times. Its target is unknown. The CDR3 regions of TCR beta were amplified from RNA transcripts. TCR CDR3 regions were first amplified by RT-PCR with HTBI primers. TCRdb processed the multiplex PCR reads anew with MiXCR; each CDR3 protein has one entry. Of about 500,000 distinct CDR3 sequences in the sample, about 45% were seen once. Exclusion of patients followed from uncontrolled infection, other autoimmune disease, pregnancy or lactation. Study observations and caveats: A 13 V-J signature model discriminated ophthalmopathy versus stable hyperthyroidism. Most clonotypes expanded in thyroid above 0.001 were likewise present in blood. Ophthalmopathy, as predicted by the model, came a median 6.5 months after the prediction.

V was trimmed by 0 bases and J by 2 bases, leaving 14 bases between them. Germline-derived CDR1 and CDR2 are DFQATT and SNEGSKA (reference sequence). The CDR3 covers 15 residues. Material for sequencing was peripheral blood or thyroid tissue (not recorded which). This clonotype was sampled from an adult woman with Graves' disease, either hyperthyroidism or ophthalmopathy (not recorded which). The chain carries TRBV20-1 and TRBJ2-7; D gene unclear. The CDR3 sequence is CSARDRANSPYEQYF. The CDR3 region has the DNA TGCAGTGCTAGAGATCGGGCGAATAGCCCCTACGAGCAGTACTTC.